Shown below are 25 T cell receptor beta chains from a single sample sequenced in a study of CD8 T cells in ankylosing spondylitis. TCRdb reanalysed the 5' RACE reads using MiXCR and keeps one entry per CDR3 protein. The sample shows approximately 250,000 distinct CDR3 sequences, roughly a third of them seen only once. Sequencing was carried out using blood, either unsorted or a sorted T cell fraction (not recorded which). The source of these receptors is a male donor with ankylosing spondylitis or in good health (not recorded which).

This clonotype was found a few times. DNA for the CDR3: TGCAGTGCTACCACCGGGACAGGGTTCCCTGAAGCTTTCTTT. Its translation is CSATTGTGFPEAFF. The chain carries TRBV20-1 and TRBJ1-1, with 9 positions matching TRBD1. After removal of 4 bases from V and 6 bases from J, the junction contained 9 bases not matched to a gene. The CDR3 is 14 residues long. Germline CDR1 is DFQATT and CDR2 is SNEGSKA (reference sequence).

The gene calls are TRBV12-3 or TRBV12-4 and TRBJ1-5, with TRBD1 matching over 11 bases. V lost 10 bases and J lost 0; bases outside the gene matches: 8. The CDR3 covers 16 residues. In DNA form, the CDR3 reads TGTGCCAACCGGGACAGGGGGTATTTTAGCAATCAGCCCCAGCATTTT. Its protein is CANRDRGYFSNQPQHF.

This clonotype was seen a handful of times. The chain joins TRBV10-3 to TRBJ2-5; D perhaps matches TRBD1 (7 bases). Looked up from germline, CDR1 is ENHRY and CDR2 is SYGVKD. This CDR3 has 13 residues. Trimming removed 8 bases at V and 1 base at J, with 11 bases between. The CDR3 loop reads CAIAQGGQETQYF. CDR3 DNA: TGTGCCATCGCCCAGGGGGGCCAAGAGACCCAGTACTTC.

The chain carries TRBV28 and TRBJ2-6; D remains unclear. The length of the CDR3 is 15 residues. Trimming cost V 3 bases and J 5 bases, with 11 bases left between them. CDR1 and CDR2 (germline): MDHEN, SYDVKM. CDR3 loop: CASSLSLGWANVLTF. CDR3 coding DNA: TGTGCCAGCAGTTTGTCCTTGGGGTGGGCCAACGTCCTGACTTTC.

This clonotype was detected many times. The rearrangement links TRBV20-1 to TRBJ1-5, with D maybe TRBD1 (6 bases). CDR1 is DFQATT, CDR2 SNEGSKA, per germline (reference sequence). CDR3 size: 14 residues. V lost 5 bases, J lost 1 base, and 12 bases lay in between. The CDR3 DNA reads TGCAGTGCTTACTTTACAGGGAGCAATCAGCCCCAGCATTTT. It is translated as CSAYFTGSNQPQHF.

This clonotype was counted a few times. The CDR3 coding sequence is TGTGCCAGCAGCCCCTCAACCGGGATTAGGACGGGAACGGGGGAGCAGTACTTC. This translates into CASSPSTGIRTGTGEQYF. The J gene is TRBJ2-7, the V gene TRBV11-2; TRBD2 is a possible D gene (5 bases). Germline assignment: CDR1 SGHAT and CDR2 FQNNGV. Trimming stripped 5 bases from V and 7 bases from J, with 30 bases between. The CDR3 extends over 18 amino acids.

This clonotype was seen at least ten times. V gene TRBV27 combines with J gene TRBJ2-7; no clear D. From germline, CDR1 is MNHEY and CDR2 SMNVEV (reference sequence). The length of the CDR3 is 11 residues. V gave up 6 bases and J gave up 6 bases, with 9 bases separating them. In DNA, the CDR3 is TGTGCCAGCAGCTTAGGGTCCGAGCAGTACTTC. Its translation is CASSLGSEQYF.

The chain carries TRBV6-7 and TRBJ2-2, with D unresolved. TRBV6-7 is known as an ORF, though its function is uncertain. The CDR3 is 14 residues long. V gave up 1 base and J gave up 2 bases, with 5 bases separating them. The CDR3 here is CASSYFGNTGELFF. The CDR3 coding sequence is TGTGCCAGCAGTTACTTTGGCAACACCGGGGAGCTGTTTTTT.

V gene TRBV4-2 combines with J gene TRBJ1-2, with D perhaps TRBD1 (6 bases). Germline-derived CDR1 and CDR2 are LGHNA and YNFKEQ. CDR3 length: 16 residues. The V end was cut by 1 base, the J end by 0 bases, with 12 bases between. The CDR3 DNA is TGTGCCAGCAGCCAAGTCGGGACAAACGCTAACTATGGCTACACCTTC. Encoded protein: CASSQVGTNANYGYTF.

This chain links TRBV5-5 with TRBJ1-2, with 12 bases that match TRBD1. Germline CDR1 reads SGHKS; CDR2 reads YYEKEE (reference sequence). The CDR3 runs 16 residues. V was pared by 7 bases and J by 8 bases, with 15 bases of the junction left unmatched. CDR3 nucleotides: TGTGCCAGCGGGCCAGCGCCGGGACAGGGGGCAAACGGCTACACCTTC. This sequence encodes CASGPAPGQGANGYTF.

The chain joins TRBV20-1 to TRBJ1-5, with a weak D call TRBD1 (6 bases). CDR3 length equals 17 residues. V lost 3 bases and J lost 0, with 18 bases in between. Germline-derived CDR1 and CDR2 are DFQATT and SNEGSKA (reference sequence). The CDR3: CSASGNGAGDSNQPQHF. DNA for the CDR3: TGCAGTGCTAGTGGCAATGGGGCAGGGGATAGCAATCAGCCCCAGCATTTT.

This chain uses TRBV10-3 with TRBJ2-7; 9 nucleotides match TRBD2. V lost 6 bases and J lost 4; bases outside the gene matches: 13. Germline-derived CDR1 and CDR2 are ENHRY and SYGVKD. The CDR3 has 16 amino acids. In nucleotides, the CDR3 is TGTGCCATCAGCGAGAGGGGGCTAGCGGGATTTTACGAGCAGTACTTC. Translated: CAISERGLAGFYEQYF.

The CDR3: CASSWGGNSYEQYF. CDR3 DNA: TGTGCCAGCAGCTGGGGGGGGAACTCCTACGAGCAGTACTTC. This chain connects TRBV5-5 to TRBJ2-7; 7 nucleotides align to TRBD2. The V gene end was trimmed by 3 bases and the J gene end by 0 bases; junction bases not matched to a gene: 3. This CDR3 spans 14 amino acids. Germline lookup yields CDR1 SGHKS and CDR2 YYEKEE (reference sequence).

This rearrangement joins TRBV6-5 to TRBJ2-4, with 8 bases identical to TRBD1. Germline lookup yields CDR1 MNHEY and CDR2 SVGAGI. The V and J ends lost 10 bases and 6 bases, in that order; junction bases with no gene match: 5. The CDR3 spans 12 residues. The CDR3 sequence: CATGQGGNIQYF. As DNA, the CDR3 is TGTGCCACCGGACAGGGCGGAAACATTCAGTACTTC.

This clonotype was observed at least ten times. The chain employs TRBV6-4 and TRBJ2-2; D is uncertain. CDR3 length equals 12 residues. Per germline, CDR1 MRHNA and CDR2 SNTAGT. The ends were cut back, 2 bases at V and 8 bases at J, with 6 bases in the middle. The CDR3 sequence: CASSDVRGELFF. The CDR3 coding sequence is TGTGCCAGCAGTGACGTCCGAGGGGAGCTGTTTTTT.

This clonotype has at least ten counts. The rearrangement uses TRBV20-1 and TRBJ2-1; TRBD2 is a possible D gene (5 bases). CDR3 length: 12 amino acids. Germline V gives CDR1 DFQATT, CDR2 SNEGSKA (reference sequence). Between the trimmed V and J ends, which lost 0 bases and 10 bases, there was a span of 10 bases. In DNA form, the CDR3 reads TGCAGTGCTAGAGAGGGAGTGAGGGAGCAGTTCTTC. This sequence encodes CSAREGVREQFF.

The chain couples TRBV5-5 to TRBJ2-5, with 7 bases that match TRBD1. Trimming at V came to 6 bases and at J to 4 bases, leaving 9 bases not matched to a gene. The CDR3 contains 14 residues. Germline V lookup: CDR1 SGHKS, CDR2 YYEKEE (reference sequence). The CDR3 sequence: CASIQTGLRETQYF. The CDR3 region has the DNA TGTGCCAGCATCCAGACAGGGCTGCGAGAGACCCAGTACTTC.

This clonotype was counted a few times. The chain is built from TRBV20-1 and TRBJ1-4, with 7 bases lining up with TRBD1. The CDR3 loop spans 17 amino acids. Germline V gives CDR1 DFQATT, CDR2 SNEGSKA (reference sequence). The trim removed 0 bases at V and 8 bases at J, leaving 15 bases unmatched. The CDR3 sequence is CSARDPGGQTGREKLFF. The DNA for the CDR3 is TGCAGTGCTAGAGATCCGGGGGGACAGACAGGGAGGGAAAAACTGTTTTTT.

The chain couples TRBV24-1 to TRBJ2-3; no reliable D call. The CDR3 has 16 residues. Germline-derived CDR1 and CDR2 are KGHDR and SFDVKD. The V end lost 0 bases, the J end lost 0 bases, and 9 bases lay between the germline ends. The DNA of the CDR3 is TGTGCCACCAGTGATTTGATATCGACTAGCACAGATACGCAGTATTTT. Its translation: CATSDLISTSTDTQYF.

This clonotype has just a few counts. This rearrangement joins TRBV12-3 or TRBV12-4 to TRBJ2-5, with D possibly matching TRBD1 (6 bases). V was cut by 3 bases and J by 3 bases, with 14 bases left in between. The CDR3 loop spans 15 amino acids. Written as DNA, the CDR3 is TGTGCCAGCAGTTTGGGCAGGGGATTGGAAGAGACCCAGTACTTC. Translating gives CASSLGRGLEETQYF.

CDR3 sequence: CASSLGLAGEETQYF. DNA of the CDR3: TGTGCCAGCAGTCTAGGACTAGCGGGAGAAGAGACCCAGTACTTC. This chain connects TRBV12-3 or TRBV12-4 to TRBJ2-5, with 13 bases matching TRBD2. The CDR3 consists of 15 residues. The trim removed 5 bases at V and 3 bases at J, leaving 3 bases unmatched.

CDR3 residues: CASSLVIPGGNQPQHF. CDR3 nucleotides: TGTGCCAGCAGCTTGGTGATTCCTGGAGGCAATCAGCCCCAGCATTTT. V usage is TRBV5-6 and J usage is TRBJ1-5; D is uncertain. The CDR3 is 16 amino acids. V shed 0 bases and J shed 2 bases, with 12 bases lying between them. CDR1 is SGHDT, CDR2 YYEEEE, per germline.

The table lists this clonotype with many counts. The CDR3 coding sequence is TGCAGTGCTAAACTAGGCGCGACCCAGTACTTC. Its translation: CSAKLGATQYF. V is TRBV20-1 and J is TRBJ2-5; D is possibly TRBD2 (5 bases). The CDR3 is 11 amino acids. Germline V CDR1 and CDR2: DFQATT, SNEGSKA (reference sequence). V lost 4 bases, J lost 7 bases, and 10 bases lay in between.

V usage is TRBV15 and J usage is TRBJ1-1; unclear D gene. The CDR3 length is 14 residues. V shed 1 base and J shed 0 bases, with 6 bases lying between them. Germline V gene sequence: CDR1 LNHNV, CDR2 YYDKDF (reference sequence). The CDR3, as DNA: TGTGCCACCAGCAGAGGACGGTTGAACACTGAAGCTTTCTTT. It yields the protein CATSRGRLNTEAFF.

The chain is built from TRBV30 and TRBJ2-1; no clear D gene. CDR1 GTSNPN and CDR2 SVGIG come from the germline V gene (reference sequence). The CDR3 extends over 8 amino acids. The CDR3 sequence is CGYNEQFF. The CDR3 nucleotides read TGTGGGTACAATGAGCAGTTCTTC.